Each of the 26 T cell receptor beta chains below was sequenced from the same sample in a study of T-cell reconstitution after alpha-beta-depleted transplantation in children. As it was prepared, the TCRbeta library received unique molecular identifiers. TCRdb re-analysed the PCR reads in MiXCR, keeping a single row per CDR3 protein. Of 450,000 to 600,000 distinct CDR3 sequences listed, around a third were seen once; the top ten hold approximately 2.3%. Sequences were derived from PBMCs from the stem cell graft donor, sampled from the stem cell graft. The receptor set was obtained from a human donor who donated a stem cell graft to a child with aplastic anemia.

This clonotype has more than one count but fewer than ten. V is TRBV12-3 or TRBV12-4 and J is TRBJ1-5; unclear D gene. The CDR3 contains 15 residues. V was clipped by 5 bases and J by 0 bases, with 11 bases between them. CDR3 nucleotide sequence: TGTGCCAGCAGTCTTACCGACGATAGCAATCAGCCCCAGCATTTT. Translated, it gives CASSLTDDSNQPQHF.

CDR3 nucleotides: TGTGCCAGCAGGAGACAGGGGGGGCCGGACCAGCCCCAGCATTTT. Amino acids: CASRRQGGPDQPQHF. The chain employs TRBV28 and TRBJ1-5; 9 bases line up with TRBD1. V shed 6 bases, J shed 7 bases, and the junction held 10 bases outside the gene matches. The CDR3 has 15 residues. Germline CDR1 MDHEN, CDR2 SYDVKM.

This clonotype came up once. The J gene is TRBJ2-3, the V gene TRBV27; D tentatively fits TRBD1 or TRBD2 (6 bases each). V was cut by 3 bases and J by 4 bases, with 14 bases left in between. The CDR3 loop spans 15 amino acids. Per the germline V gene, CDR1 is MNHEY and CDR2 is SMNVEV (reference sequence). As DNA, the CDR3 is TGTGCCAGCAGTTTCCAGAAGGGGGGCGCAGATACGCAGTATTTT. It is translated as CASSFQKGGADTQYF.

This clonotype has a handful of counts. V is TRBV7-6 and J is TRBJ1-2; no firm D call. The CDR3 has 14 amino acids. Germline values: CDR1 SGHVS, CDR2 FNYEAQ. V lost 2 bases and J lost 4, with 11 bases in between. CDR3 region: CASSLSDNPYGYTF. The CDR3 nucleotides are TGTGCCAGCAGCTTATCTGACAACCCCTATGGCTACACCTTC.

This clonotype was observed a few times. The rearrangement joins TRBV11-2 to TRBJ2-7; no clear D gene. V lost 1 base to trimming and J lost 7 bases, with 14 bases between them. Per germline, CDR1 SGHAT and CDR2 FQNNGV. CDR3 length: 14 residues. Written as DNA, the CDR3 is TGTGCCAGCAGCTTAGCCATCTTGCAAGGGGAGCAGTACGTC. This gives the protein CASSLAILQGEQYV.

This rearrangement joins TRBV7-8 to TRBJ1-3; TRBD1 might be the D (5 bases). Germline assignment: CDR1 SGHVS and CDR2 FQNEAQ. Trimming took off 11 bases at V and 2 bases at J, with 13 bases between the two ends. The CDR3 is 13 residues long. The CDR3 region has the DNA TGTGCCGTGAGCGGAGGGGCTGGAAACACCATATATTTT. The encoded protein is CAVSGGAGNTIYF.

The chain combines TRBV20-1 with TRBJ1-1, with D tentatively TRBD1 (5 bases). Germline CDR1 and CDR2: DFQATT and SNEGSKA (reference sequence). The CDR3 length is 13 residues. V shed 6 bases and J shed 8 bases, with 19 bases lying between them. CDR3 loop: CSASPRGRGEAFF. The CDR3 DNA sequence: TGCAGTGCCAGCCCGAGGGGAAGGGGAGAAGCTTTCTTT.

This clonotype has just a few counts. The chain couples TRBV20-1 to TRBJ2-7; no reliable D call. V was cut by 3 bases and J by 7 bases, with 16 bases left in between. This CDR3 is built from 13 residues. Per the germline V gene, CDR1 is DFQATT and CDR2 is SNEGSKA (reference sequence). The CDR3 DNA is TGCAGTGCTAGTACGGGCCCCTGGCGGGAGCAGTACTTC. Protein: CSASTGPWREQYF.

The chain joins TRBV5-5 to TRBJ2-4; possible D gene TRBD2, 6 bases. Trimming removed 1 base from V and 2 bases from J, with 13 bases in between. Germline CDR1 reads SGHKS; CDR2 reads YYEKEE (reference sequence). The CDR3 spans 16 residues. The CDR3 sequence is CASSLSFGGSKNIQYF. The CDR3, as DNA: TGTGCCAGCAGCTTGTCATTCGGAGGGTCCAAAAACATTCAGTACTTC. Looking up the rest from reference TRBV5-5 and TRBJ2-4 gives the full variable domain: DAGVTQSPTHLIKTRGQQVTLRCSPISGHKSVSWYQQVLGQGPQFIFQYYEKEERGRGNFPDRFSARQFPNYSSELNVNALLLGDSALYLCASSLSFGGSKNIQYFGAGTRLSVL.

This clonotype was counted a few times. V and J are TRBV7-3 and TRBJ2-5; tentatively, D is TRBD1 or TRBD2 (7 bases each). This CDR3 is 15 amino acids long. Germline V gene data show CDR1 as SGHTA and CDR2 as FQGTGA. The ends were cut back, 5 bases at V and 7 bases at J, with 20 bases in the middle. CDR3 DNA sequence: TGTGCCAGCAGCCTACAGGGGAGGGACGGGGGGACCCAGTACTTC. This translates into CASSLQGRDGGTQYF.

The V and J genes are TRBV4-3 and TRBJ2-1, with D unclear. Germline V gene sequence: CDR1 LGHNA, CDR2 YSLEER. CDR3 length equals 16 residues. Between the trimmed V and J ends, which lost 1 base and 4 bases, there was a span of 14 bases. CDR3 region: CASSQVLGSFYNEQFF. CDR3 nucleotide sequence: TGCGCCAGCAGCCAAGTACTCGGTAGTTTTTACAATGAGCAGTTCTTC.

This clonotype was seen a few times. The V call is TRBV7-9, the J call TRBJ1-5; possibly TRBD1 for D (6 bases). Trimming cost V 3 bases and J 7 bases, with 13 bases left between them. The germline V gene has CDR1 SEHNR and CDR2 FQNEAQ (reference sequence). The CDR3 extends over 14 amino acids. The CDR3 reads CASSFGTQGQPQHF. In nucleotides, the CDR3 is TGTGCCAGCAGCTTCGGGACTCAGGGGCAGCCCCAGCATTTT.

In this sample, this clonotype turned up once. V usage is TRBV7-2 and J usage is TRBJ2-2; possibly TRBD2 for D (6 bases). Germline CDR1 reads SGHTA; CDR2 reads FQGNSA. The CDR3 sequence is 16 residues long. The V end lost 3 bases, the J end lost 1 base, and 12 bases lay between the germline ends. The CDR3: CASSFLGGMNTGELFF. CDR3 nucleotides: TGTGCCAGCAGCTTTCTCGGCGGGATGAACACCGGGGAGCTGTTTTTT.

As DNA, the CDR3 is TGTGCCAGCTCACCACCTAATGTCGAAGAAGCTTTCTTT. This codes for CASSPPNVEEAFF. The chain is built from TRBV18 and TRBJ1-1; D is unresolved. This CDR3 region has 13 residues. V was shortened by 0 bases and J by 8 bases, with 10 bases between the two germline ends. Germline V gene sequence: CDR1 KGHSH, CDR2 LQKENI.

The genes are TRBV7-2 and TRBJ1-1, with D uncertain. Germline V gene lookup returns CDR1 SGHTA and CDR2 FQGNSA. Trimming took 3 bases from V and 11 from J, leaving 22 bases between them. CDR3 size: 15 residues. The CDR3 spells CASSFQFGRGSGAFF. Here the CDR3 DNA reads TGTGCCAGCAGCTTTCAATTTGGCCGCGGGTCCGGGGCTTTCTTT.

This clonotype occurred many times. This chain links TRBV11-3 with TRBJ2-1, with a tentative D call TRBD2 (5 bases). Trimming took 0 bases from V and 1 from J, leaving 13 bases between them. Germline V lookup: CDR1 SGHNT, CDR2 YENEEA. CDR3 size: 17 residues. As DNA, the CDR3 is TGTGCCAGCAGCTTAGAGTTAGTCGAGGGTTCCTACAATGAGCAGTTCTTC. This translates into CASSLELVEGSYNEQFF.

The chain joins TRBV29-1 to TRBJ1-1; D call uncertain. The V gene's germline CDR1 is SQVTM and CDR2 ANQGSEA. Trimming took off 2 bases at V and 3 bases at J, with 10 bases between the two ends. This CDR3 contains 13 residues. CDR3 protein: CSVEWRRHTEAFF. The CDR3 DNA sequence: TGCAGCGTTGAATGGCGCAGACACACTGAAGCTTTCTTT. Full variable domain (rest looked up from reference TRBV29-1 and TRBJ1-1): SAVISQKPSRDICQRGTSLTIQCQVDSQVTMMFWYRQQPGQSLTLIATANQGSEATYESGFVIDKFPISRPNLTFSTLTVSNMSPEDSSIYLCSVEWRRHTEAFFGQGTRLTVV.

The CDR3 loop is CSVEATNTILEQFF. The CDR3 DNA reads as TGCAGCGTTGAAGCAACCAACACAATACTAGAGCAGTTCTTC. This sequence joins TRBV29-1 and TRBJ2-1; D remains ambiguous. Germline assignment: CDR1 SQVTM and CDR2 ANQGSEA. V was pared by 1 base and J by 10 bases, with 17 bases between. There are 14 residues in the CDR3.

Only a few counts were recorded for this clonotype. The chain has TRBV18 and TRBJ1-2; 8 bases are shared with TRBD1. V gave up 3 bases and J gave up 5 bases; unmatched junction bases: 5. Germline assignment: CDR1 KGHSH and CDR2 LQKENI. The CDR3 contains 14 residues. CDR3 DNA sequence: TGTGCCAGCTCACCCACGGGACAGGATTATGGCTACACCTTC. It specifies CASSPTGQDYGYTF.

This clonotype was observed once. The chain carries TRBV29-1 and TRBJ2-3; D unclear. The CDR3 sequence is 15 residues long. Germline V gives CDR1 SQVTM, CDR2 ANQGSEA. V was trimmed by 4 bases and J by 1 base, leaving 15 bases between them. CDR3 sequence: CSVASGFQRTDTQYF. The CDR3 DNA reads as TGCAGCGTTGCCTCCGGGTTCCAGCGCACAGATACGCAGTATTTT.

Remarks on this clonotype: The junction shows a germline mismatch at one end, possibly a read error. CDR3 sequence (DNA): TGTGCCAGCAGCTACGGGGTGGGTGGCACTGAAGCCTTCTTT. It encodes CASSYGVGGTEAFF. This chain connects TRBV5-5 to TRBJ1-1; D ambiguous. The CDR3 runs to 14 residues. The germline CDR1 and CDR2 sequences are SGHKS and YYEKEE (reference sequence).

The genes are TRBV7-2 and TRBJ2-3; 8 nucleotides line up with TRBD2. Unmatched junction bases numbered 12, after V lost 5 bases and J lost 5 bases. This CDR3 is 16 amino acids long. CDR1 SGHTA and CDR2 FQGNSA come from the germline V gene. In DNA, the CDR3 is TGTGCCAGCAGCCTAGATAGCGGGATGAGGGGAGATACGCAGTATTTT. Translated: CASSLDSGMRGDTQYF. Filled out from reference TRBV7-2 and TRBJ2-3, the complete variable domain reads GAGVSQSPSNKVTEKGKDVELRCDPISGHTALYWYRQSLGQGLEFLIYFQGNSAPDKSGLPSDRFSAERTGGSVSTLTIQRTQQEDSAVYLCASSLDSGMRGDTQYFGPGTRLTVL.

The CDR3 sequence is CASSYSTGGDQPQHF. CDR3 in DNA: TGTGCCAGCAGTTACTCGACAGGGGGCGATCAGCCCCAGCATTTT. The V call is TRBV6-5, the J call TRBJ1-5, with 10 bases lining up with TRBD1. The CDR3 loop spans 15 amino acids. V lost 0 bases and J lost 5; bases outside the gene matches: 1. Germline V lookup: CDR1 MNHEY, CDR2 SVGAGI.

This clonotype came up a few times. The J gene is TRBJ2-1, the V gene TRBV7-2, with D maybe TRBD1 (6 bases). Trimming took 6 bases from V and 10 from J, leaving 13 bases between them. The CDR3 is 12 amino acids. Per the germline V gene, CDR1 is SGHTA and CDR2 is FQGNSA. The CDR3: CASSLQGLEQFF. In DNA form, the CDR3 reads TGTGCCAGCAGTCTACAGGGCTTGGAGCAGTTCTTC. Looking up the rest from reference TRBV7-2 and TRBJ2-1 gives the full variable domain: GAGVSQSPSNKVTEKGKDVELRCDPISGHTALYWYRQSLGQGLEFLIYFQGNSAPDKSGLPSDRFSAERTGGSVSTLTIQRTQQEDSAVYLCASSLQGLEQFFGPGTRLTVL.

This clonotype was picked up many times. The chain is built from TRBV7-2 and TRBJ2-7; 12 positions match TRBD1. The germline gives CDR1 SGHTA, CDR2 FQGNSA. There are 16 residues in the CDR3. The ends lost 5 bases at V and 6 bases at J; junction bases unmatched: 11. CDR3 in DNA: TGTGCCAGCAGCGAGATGGGACAGGGGGCCATCTTCGAGCAGTACTTC. Residues: CASSEMGQGAIFEQYF. Complete variable domain (other parts from reference TRBV7-2 and TRBJ2-7): GAGVSQSPSNKVTEKGKDVELRCDPISGHTALYWYRQSLGQGLEFLIYFQGNSAPDKSGLPSDRFSAERTGGSVSTLTIQRTQQEDSAVYLCASSEMGQGAIFEQYFGPGTRLTVT.

The CDR3 protein is CAWSVNNEQFF. The CDR3 bases are TGTGCCTGGAGTGTTAACAATGAGCAGTTCTTC. The rearrangement links TRBV30 to TRBJ2-1; D unclear. The CDR3 covers 11 residues. V was clipped by 0 bases and J by 5 bases, with 2 bases between them. The germline V gene has CDR1 GTSNPN and CDR2 SVGIG (reference sequence).